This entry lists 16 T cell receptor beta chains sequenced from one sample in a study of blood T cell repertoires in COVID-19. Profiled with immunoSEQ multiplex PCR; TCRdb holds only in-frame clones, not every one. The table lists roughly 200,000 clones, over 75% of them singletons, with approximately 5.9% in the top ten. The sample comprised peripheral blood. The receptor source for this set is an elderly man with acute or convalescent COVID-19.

The CDR3 sequence: CASSLSQGNYGYTF. The CDR3 nucleotides are TGTGCCAGCAGTTTATCTCAGGGAAACTATGGCTACACCTTC. The chain recombines TRBV27 with TRBJ1-2; D is possibly TRBD1 (5 bases). Trimming removed 0 bases at V and 2 bases at J, with 7 bases between. This CDR3 comprises 14 residues. Germline V CDR1 and CDR2: MNHEY, SMNVEV (reference sequence).

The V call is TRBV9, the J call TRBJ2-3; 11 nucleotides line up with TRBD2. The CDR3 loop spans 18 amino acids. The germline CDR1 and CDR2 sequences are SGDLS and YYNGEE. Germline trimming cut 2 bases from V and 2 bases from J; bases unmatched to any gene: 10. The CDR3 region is CASSVGKTSGSPTDTQYF. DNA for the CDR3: TGTGCCAGCAGCGTGGGGAAAACTAGCGGGAGCCCCACAGATACGCAGTATTTT.

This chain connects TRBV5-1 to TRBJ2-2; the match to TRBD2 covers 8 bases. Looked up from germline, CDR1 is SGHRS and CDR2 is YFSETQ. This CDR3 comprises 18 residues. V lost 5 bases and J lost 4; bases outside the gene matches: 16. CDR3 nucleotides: TGCGCCAGCAGACGACCTCCTGCAGCGGGAGTTAGCACCGGGGAGCTGTTTTTT. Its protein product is CASRRPPAAGVSTGELFF. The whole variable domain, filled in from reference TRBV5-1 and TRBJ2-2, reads KAGVTQTPRYLIKTRGQQVTLSCSPISGHRSVSWYQQTPGQGLQFLFEYFSETQRNKGNFPGRFSGRQFSNSRSEMNVSTLELGDSALYLCASRRPPAAGVSTGELFFGEGSRLTVL.

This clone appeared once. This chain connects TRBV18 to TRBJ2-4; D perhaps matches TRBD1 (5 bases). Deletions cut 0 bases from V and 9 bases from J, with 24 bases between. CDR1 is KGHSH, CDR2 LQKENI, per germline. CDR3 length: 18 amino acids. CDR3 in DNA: TGTGCCAGCTCACCACCGATTTCCCAATTGGGGCCCTATAGCATTCAGTACTTC. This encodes CASSPPISQLGPYSIQYF.

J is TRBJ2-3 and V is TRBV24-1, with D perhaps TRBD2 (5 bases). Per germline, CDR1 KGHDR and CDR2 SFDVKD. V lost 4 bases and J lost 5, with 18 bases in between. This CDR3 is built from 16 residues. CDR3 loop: CATSEVSEDLGDTQYF. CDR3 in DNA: TGTGCCACCAGTGAAGTATCGGAGGACTTGGGAGATACGCAGTATTTT.

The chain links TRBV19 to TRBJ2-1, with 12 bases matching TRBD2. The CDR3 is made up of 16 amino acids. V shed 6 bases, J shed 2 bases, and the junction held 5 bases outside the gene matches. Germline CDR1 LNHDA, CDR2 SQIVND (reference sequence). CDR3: CASSPSSGRAYNEQFF. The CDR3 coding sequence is TGTGCCAGTAGCCCCTCTAGCGGGAGGGCCTACAATGAGCAGTTCTTC. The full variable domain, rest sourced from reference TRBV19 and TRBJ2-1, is DGGITQSPKYLFRKEGQNVTLSCEQNLNHDAMYWYRQDPGQGLRLIYYSQIVNDFQKGDIAEGYSVSREKKESFPLTVTSAQKNPTAFYLCASSPSSGRAYNEQFFGPGTRLTVL.

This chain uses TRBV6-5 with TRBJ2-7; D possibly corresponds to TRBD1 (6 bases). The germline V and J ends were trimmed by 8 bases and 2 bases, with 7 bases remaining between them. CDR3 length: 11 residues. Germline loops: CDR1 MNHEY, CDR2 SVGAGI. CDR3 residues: CASGQTYEQYV. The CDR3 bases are TGTGCCAGCGGACAGACCTACGAGCAGTACGTC.

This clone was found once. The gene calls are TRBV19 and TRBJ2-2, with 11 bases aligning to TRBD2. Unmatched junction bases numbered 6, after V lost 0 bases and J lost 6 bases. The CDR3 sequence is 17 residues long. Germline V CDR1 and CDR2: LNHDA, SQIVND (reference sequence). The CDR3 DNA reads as TGTGCCAGTAGTATAGAATCCCTAGCGGGGGGACCCGGGGAGCTGTTTTTT. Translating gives CASSIESLAGGPGELFF.

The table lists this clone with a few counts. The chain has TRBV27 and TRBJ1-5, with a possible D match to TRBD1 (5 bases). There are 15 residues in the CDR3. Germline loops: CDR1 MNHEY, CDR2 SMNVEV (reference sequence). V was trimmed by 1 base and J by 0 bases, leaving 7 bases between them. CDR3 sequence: CASSLLGGSNQPQHF. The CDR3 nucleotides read TGTGCCAGCAGTTTATTGGGGGGTAGCAATCAGCCCCAGCATTTT.

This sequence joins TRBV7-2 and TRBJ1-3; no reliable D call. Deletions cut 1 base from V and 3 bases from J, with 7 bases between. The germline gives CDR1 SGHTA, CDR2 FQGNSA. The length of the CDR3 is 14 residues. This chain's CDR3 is CASSLGPSGNTIYF. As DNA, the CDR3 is TGTGCCAGCAGCTTAGGGCCAAGTGGAAACACCATATATTTT.

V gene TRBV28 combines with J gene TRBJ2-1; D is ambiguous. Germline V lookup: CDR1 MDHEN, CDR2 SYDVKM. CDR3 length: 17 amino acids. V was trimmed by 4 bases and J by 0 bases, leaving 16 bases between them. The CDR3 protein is CASSSPTVPSSYNEQFF. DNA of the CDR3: TGTGCCAGCAGTTCCCCCACGGTGCCAAGCTCCTACAATGAGCAGTTCTTC.

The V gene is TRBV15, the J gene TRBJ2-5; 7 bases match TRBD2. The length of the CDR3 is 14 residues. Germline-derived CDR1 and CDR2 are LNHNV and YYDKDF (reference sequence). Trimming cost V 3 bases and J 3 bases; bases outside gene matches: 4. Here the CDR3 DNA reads TGTGCCACCAGCAGTGCGGGGACTAAAGAGACCCAGTACTTC. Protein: CATSSAGTKETQYF.

The CDR3 here is CSARALVPAFF. CDR3 coding DNA: TGCAGTGCTAGAGCGTTAGTACCAGCTTTCTTT. V gene TRBV20-1 combines with J gene TRBJ1-1, with D uncertain. Germline CDR1 is DFQATT and CDR2 is SNEGSKA (reference sequence). V gave up 1 base and J gave up 10 bases, with 10 bases separating them. The length of the CDR3 is 11 residues.

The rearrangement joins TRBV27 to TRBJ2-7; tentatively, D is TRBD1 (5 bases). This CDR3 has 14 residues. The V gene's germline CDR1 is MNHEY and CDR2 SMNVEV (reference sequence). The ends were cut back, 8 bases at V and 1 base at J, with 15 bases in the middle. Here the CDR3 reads CASLPTAFSYEQYF. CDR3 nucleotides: TGTGCCAGCCTTCCGACAGCGTTTTCCTACGAGCAGTACTTC.

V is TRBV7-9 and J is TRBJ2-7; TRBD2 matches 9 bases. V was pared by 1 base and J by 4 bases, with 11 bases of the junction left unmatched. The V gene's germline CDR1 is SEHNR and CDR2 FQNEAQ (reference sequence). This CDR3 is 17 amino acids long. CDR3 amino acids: CASSLGKAGTSRYEQYF. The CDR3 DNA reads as TGTGCCAGCAGCTTAGGGAAGGCCGGGACTAGCAGGTACGAGCAGTACTTC.

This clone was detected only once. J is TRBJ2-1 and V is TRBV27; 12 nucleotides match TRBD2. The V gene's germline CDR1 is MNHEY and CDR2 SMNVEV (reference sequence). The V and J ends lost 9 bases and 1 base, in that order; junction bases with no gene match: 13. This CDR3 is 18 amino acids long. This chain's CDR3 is CASHAGLAGGVSYNEQFF. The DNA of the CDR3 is TGTGCCAGTCACGCAGGGCTAGCGGGAGGGGTATCCTACAATGAGCAGTTCTTC.